Described below is a single T cell receptor (beta chain) sequence and its context. What it binds is not known. Library preparation for TCR beta used quantitative 5'-RACE with molecular barcodes. Each CDR3 protein is one row after TCRdb ran MiXCR on the 5' RACE reads. Among around 390,000 distinct CDR3 sequences listed, about 22% were seen once. After removal of 5 bases from V and 12 bases from J, the junction contained 6 bases not matched to a gene. The CDR3 has 13 residues. The germline gives CDR1 DFQATT, CDR2 SNEGSKA (reference sequence). This sample was included in a study of CD8 T cells in ankylosing spondylitis. The study, taken as a whole, reports: Reportedly, significant enrichment of disease-linked clones occurred in matched ankylosing spondylitis synovial fluid. Earlier authors reported some of these motif variants in reactive arthritis synovial fluid and blood. Those disease-linked clones were CD8+; they were also relatively rare in peripheral blood. Ankylosing spondylitis blood appeared to be characterized by a TCR beta motif of 8 or 9 highly homologous variants.

Material: blood, either unsorted or a sorted T cell fraction (not recorded which). This sequence joins TRBV20-1 and TRBJ2-1; 14 bases are a match to TRBD2. The sequence came from a male donor with ankylosing spondylitis. The CDR3 reads CSAGTSGSGSQFF. In DNA form, the CDR3 reads TGCAGTGCTGGGACTAGCGGGAGTGGTTCGCAGTTCTTC.